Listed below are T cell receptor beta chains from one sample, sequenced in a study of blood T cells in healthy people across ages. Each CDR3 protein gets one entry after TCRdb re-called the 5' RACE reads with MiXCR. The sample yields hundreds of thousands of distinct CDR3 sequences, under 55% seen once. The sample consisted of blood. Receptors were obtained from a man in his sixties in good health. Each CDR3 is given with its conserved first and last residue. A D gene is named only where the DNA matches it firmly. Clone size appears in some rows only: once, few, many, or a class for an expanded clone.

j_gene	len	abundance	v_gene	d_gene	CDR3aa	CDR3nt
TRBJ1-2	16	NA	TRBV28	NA	CASSEPPTTGFYGYTF	TGTGCCAGCAGCGAACCCCCGACGACAGGATTCTATGGCTACACCTTC
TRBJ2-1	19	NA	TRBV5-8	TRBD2	CASNYLGLAAPGASNEQFF	TGTGCCAGCAATTACTTAGGACTAGCGGCCCCCGGGGCCTCCAATGAGCAGTTCTTC
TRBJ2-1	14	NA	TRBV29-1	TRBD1	CSARDRRDYNEQFF	TGCAGCGCCAGGGACAGGAGGGATTACAATGAGCAGTTCTTC
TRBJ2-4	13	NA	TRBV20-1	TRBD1	CSAPPTGAYKQYF	TGCAGTGCGCCTCCCACAGGGGCCTACAAGCAGTACTTC
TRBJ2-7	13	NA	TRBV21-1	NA	CASSITGGHEQYF	TGTGCCAGCAGCATTACGGGGGGGCACGAGCAGTACTTC
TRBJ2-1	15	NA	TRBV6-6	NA	CASSAGGGPDNEQFF	TGTGCCAGCAGTGCAGGCGGAGGTCCCGACAATGAGCAGTTCTTC
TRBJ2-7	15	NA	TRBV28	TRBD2	CASSSDRLAFDEQYF	TGTGCCAGCAGTTCCGACAGACTAGCGTTCGACGAGCAGTACTTC
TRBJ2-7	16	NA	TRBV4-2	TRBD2	CASSQETLAEPNEQYF	TGTGCCAGCAGCCAAGAGACCCTAGCGGAGCCTAATGAGCAGTACTTC
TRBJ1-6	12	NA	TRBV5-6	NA	CASSWEFSPLHF	TGTGCCAGCAGCTGGGAGTTTTCACCCCTCCACTTT
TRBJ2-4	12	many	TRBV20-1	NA	CSATTAKNIQYF	TGCAGTGCTACGACAGCCAAAAACATTCAGTACTTC
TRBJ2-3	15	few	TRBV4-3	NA	CASSRAGVTTDTQYF	TGCGCCAGCAGCCGGGCCGGGGTAACCACAGATACGCAGTATTTT
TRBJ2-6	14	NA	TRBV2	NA	CASRFEFGANVLTF	TGTGCCAGCAGGTTTGAGTTCGGGGCCAACGTCCTGACTTTC
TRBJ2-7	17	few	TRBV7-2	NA	CASSLALGATGSYEQYF	TGTGCCAGCAGCTTAGCGCTGGGAGCTACCGGCTCCTACGAGCAGTACTTC
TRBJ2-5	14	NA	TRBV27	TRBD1	CASSRSGTGGKQYF	TGTGCCAGCAGTCGTTCCGGGACAGGGGGTAAGCAGTACTTC
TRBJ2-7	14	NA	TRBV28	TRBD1	CASSRQGLAYEQYF	TGTGCCAGCAGCCGACAGGGTCTCGCCTACGAGCAGTACTTC
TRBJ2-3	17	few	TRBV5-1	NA	CASSFRTRGGSTDTQYF	TGCGCCAGCAGCTTTCGAACCCGTGGTGGGTCCACAGATACGCAGTATTTT
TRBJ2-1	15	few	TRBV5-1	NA	CASSPQGYQYNEQFF	TGCGCCAGCAGCCCCCAGGGGTATCAATACAATGAGCAGTTCTTC
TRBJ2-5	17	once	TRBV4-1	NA	CASGQDDFRGTLATQYF	TGCGCCAGCGGCCAAGACGATTTTCGGGGCACTCTGGCGACCCAGTACTTC
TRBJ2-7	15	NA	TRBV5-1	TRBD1	CASSLRQGNYNEQYF	TGCGCCAGCAGCCTTCGACAGGGGAACTACAATGAGCAGTACTTC
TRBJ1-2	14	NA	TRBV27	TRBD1	CASSEDRGGYGYTF	TGTGCCAGCAGTGAAGACAGGGGGGGCTATGGCTACACCTTC